Presented here are 17 T cell receptor beta chains from one specimen sequenced in a study of blood T cells in healthy people across ages. The second PCR ran roughly 6 to 11 cycles with a sample-barcoded 5' primer and J-beta primers. TCRdb recomputed calls from the 5' RACE reads with MiXCR, one row per CDR3 protein. The sample yields more than 1,400,000 distinct CDR3 sequences, around 39% seen once. The material sequenced was blood. The receptors were gathered from a woman younger than 35 in good health.

This clonotype was seen only a few times. The rearrangement uses TRBV12-3 or TRBV12-4 and TRBJ1-5; 8 bases match TRBD1. J lost 2 bases, V lost 4 bases, and 7 bases had no gene match. This CDR3 contains 16 residues. CDR3 sequence reads: CASSYRTGSRNQPQHF. The CDR3 region has the DNA TGTGCCAGCAGTTACCGGACAGGGTCGCGCAATCAGCCCCAGCATTTT.

Worth noting for this clonotype: An end of the junction does not agree with germline; a read error may underlie this. The chain joins TRBV4-1 to TRBJ2-7; D gene ambiguous. CDR3 length: 13 amino acids. Germline values: CDR1 MGHRA, CDR2 YSYEKL. The CDR3 nucleotides read TGCGCCAGCAGCCAAGGGACCTCCTGCGAGCAGTACTTC. This encodes CASSQGTSCEQYF.

The chain joins TRBV20-1 to TRBJ2-4, with D possibly matching TRBD2 (6 bases). TRBJ2-7 explains the end of the DNA better; the J call may be wrong. In germline, CDR1 is DFQATT, CDR2 SNEGSKA (reference sequence). CDR3 length equals 13 residues. The CDR3: CSVSGTYLGEQYF. In DNA form, the CDR3 reads TGCAGTGTCTCCGGGACTTACTTGGGCGAGCAGTACTTC.

J is TRBJ2-5 and V is TRBV9; no clear D. This CDR3 comprises 15 residues. Trimming pared 3 bases from V and 1 base from J, leaving 13 bases between. Germline V gene data show CDR1 as SGDLS and CDR2 as YYNGEE. The CDR3 loop is CASSASTLPQETQYF. The CDR3, as DNA: TGTGCCAGCAGCGCTTCGACTCTACCCCAAGAGACCCAGTACTTC.

The J gene is TRBJ1-1, the V gene TRBV14; 9 bases fit TRBD1. Trimming took 4 bases from V and 7 from J; bases not matched to a gene: 4. The CDR3 has 13 amino acids. The V gene's germline CDR1 is SGHDN and CDR2 FVKESK. CDR3 amino acids: CASSRGQGFEAFF. CDR3 DNA: TGTGCCAGCAGCCGGGGACAGGGCTTTGAAGCTTTCTTT.

The chain links TRBV7-9 to TRBJ2-1; TRBD2 matches 13 bases. Germline V CDR1 and CDR2: SEHNR, FQNEAQ (reference sequence). After removal of 5 bases from V and 2 bases from J, the junction contained 9 bases not matched to a gene. The CDR3 sequence is 18 residues long. The CDR3 region is CASSPTSGGATTYNEQFF. In nucleotides, the CDR3 is TGTGCCAGCAGCCCTACTAGCGGGGGGGCCACTACCTACAATGAGCAGTTCTTC.

The chain is built from TRBV29-1 and TRBJ1-1; D not certain. V lost 2 bases and J 1 base, leaving 11 bases between the germline ends. Germline V gene lookup returns CDR1 SQVTM and CDR2 ANQGSEA. The CDR3 contains 14 residues. DNA for the CDR3: TGCAGCGTTGAACCCCGGCCGCCGAACACTGAAGCTTTCTTT. Translating gives CSVEPRPPNTEAFF. Combining the CDR3 with reference TRBV29-1 and TRBJ1-1 gives the whole variable domain SAVISQKPSRDICQRGTSLTIQCQVDSQVTMMFWYRQQPGQSLTLIATANQGSEATYESGFVIDKFPISRPNLTFSTLTVSNMSPEDSSIYLCSVEPRPPNTEAFFGQGTRLTVV.

This clonotype showed up just a few times. A much larger clonotype is one base distant, so this may be a read error. In DNA, the CDR3 is TGTGCCAGCAGCGTGGGGGGCATCTCCTACGAGCAGTACTTC. Residues: CASSVGGISYEQYF. This sequence joins TRBV7-9 and TRBJ2-4; D is perhaps TRBD1 or TRBD2 (6 bases each). The J call may be mistaken, given a closer DNA end match to TRBJ2-7. There are 14 residues in the CDR3. Germline V lookup: CDR1 SEHNR, CDR2 FQNEAQ (reference sequence).

This clonotype has only a few counts. The chain combines TRBV13 with TRBJ2-7; D not certain. The CDR3 is 15 residues long. V was trimmed by 0 bases and J by 2 bases, leaving 11 bases between them. The germline V gene has CDR1 PRHDT and CDR2 FYEKMQ (reference sequence). The chain's CDR3 is CASSLGMGQTYEQYF. DNA of the CDR3: TGTGCCAGCAGCTTAGGAATGGGCCAAACCTACGAGCAGTACTTC.

The V gene is TRBV29-1, the J gene TRBJ2-3, with 8 nucleotides matching TRBD2. V lost 3 bases and J lost 4; bases outside the gene matches: 9. The length of the CDR3 is 15 residues. Germline V CDR1 and CDR2: SQVTM, ANQGSEA. CDR3 in DNA: TGCAGCGTTGACGCTAGCGGGCTAGGCGCAGATACGCAGTATTTT. Residues: CSVDASGLGADTQYF.

This clonotype came up a few times. The rearrangement joins TRBV20-1 to TRBJ2-7, with D hard to call. Germline CDR1 DFQATT, CDR2 SNEGSKA (reference sequence). The CDR3 is 15 residues long. Trimming removed 0 bases from V and 1 base from J, with 13 bases in between. The CDR3 coding sequence is TGCAGTGCTAGAGAAAGCCCCTACGAATCCTACGAGCAGTACTTC. It translates to CSARESPYESYEQYF.

For the CDR3, the DNA is TGCGCCAGCAGCTTGGCGTCTGACTACAATGAGCAGTTCTTC. This translates into CASSLASDYNEQFF. The chain combines TRBV5-1 with TRBJ2-1; D unclear. The CDR3 extends over 14 amino acids. V gave up 0 bases and J gave up 3 bases, with 7 bases separating them. CDR1 SGHRS and CDR2 YFSETQ come from the germline V gene. Supplemented by reference TRBV5-1 and TRBJ2-1, the full variable domain reads KAGVTQTPRYLIKTRGQQVTLSCSPISGHRSVSWYQQTPGQGLQFLFEYFSETQRNKGNFPGRFSGRQFSNSRSEMNVSTLELGDSALYLCASSLASDYNEQFFGPGTRLTVL.

Ten or more counts support this clonotype. The rearrangement joins TRBV5-1 to TRBJ2-1; TRBD1 might be the D (5 bases). This CDR3 spans 16 amino acids. Germline V gives CDR1 SGHRS, CDR2 YFSETQ. The V gene lost 4 bases and the J gene lost 3 bases, with 17 bases spanning the gap. CDR3: CASSGTQAPDYNEQFF. The CDR3 DNA follows: TGCGCCAGCAGCGGTACACAGGCGCCCGACTACAATGAGCAGTTCTTC.

The table lists this clonotype with many counts. The gene calls are TRBV5-6 and TRBJ2-1; 12 bases match TRBD2. CDR1 is SGHDT, CDR2 YYEEEE, per germline. The ends lost 4 bases at V and 10 bases at J; junction bases unmatched: 12. This CDR3 comprises 16 residues. CDR3 coding DNA: TGTGCCAGCAGCCAACCCGGGACTAGCGGGCGCGCGGAGCAGTTCTTC. Translating gives CASSQPGTSGRAEQFF.

The CDR3 protein is CASSEQGQRAFF. In DNA form, the CDR3 reads TGTGCCAGCAGTGAACAGGGACAGCGAGCTTTCTTT. The V and J genes are TRBV2 and TRBJ1-1, with TRBD1 matching over 7 bases. The CDR3 runs 12 residues. Per the germline V gene, CDR1 is SNHLY and CDR2 is FYNNEI. V lost 2 bases, J lost 10 bases, and 4 bases stayed unmatched.

The CDR3 loop reads CASSWTGTYNEQYF. The CDR3 DNA reads TGTGCCAGCAGCTGGACAGGGACCTACAACGAGCAGTACTTC. The chain recombines TRBV6-6 with TRBJ2-1; 8 bases align to TRBD1. With the DNA end fitting TRBJ2-7 better, the J assignment may be wrong. The CDR3 has 14 amino acids. Germline V CDR1 and CDR2: MNHNY, SVGAGI (reference sequence).

The chain has TRBV18 and TRBJ1-2, with D possibly being TRBD1 (5 bases). The V end was cut by 2 bases, the J end by 1 base, with 26 bases between. Germline V gene sequence: CDR1 KGHSH, CDR2 LQKENI. The CDR3 spans 20 residues. CDR3 nucleotides: TGTGCCAGCTCACCAACTACCCAAGCCGGGGCAGACCCTTTTAACTATGGCTACACCTTC. It encodes CASSPTTQAGADPFNYGYTF.